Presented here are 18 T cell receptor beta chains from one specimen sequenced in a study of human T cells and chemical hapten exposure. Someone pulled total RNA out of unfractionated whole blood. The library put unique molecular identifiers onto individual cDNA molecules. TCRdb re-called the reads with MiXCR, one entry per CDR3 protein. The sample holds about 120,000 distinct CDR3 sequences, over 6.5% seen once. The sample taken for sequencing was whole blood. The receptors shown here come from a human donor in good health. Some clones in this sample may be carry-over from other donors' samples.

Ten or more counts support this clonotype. The CDR3 bases are TGTGCCAGCGCCGACGGCAGAAATCAGCCCCAGCATTTT. Translated, it gives CASADGRNQPQHF. The V and J genes are TRBV6-5 and TRBJ1-5; D call uncertain. The CDR3 covers 13 residues. CDR1 MNHEY and CDR2 SVGAGI come from the germline V gene. The V end lost 8 bases, the J end lost 4 bases, and 12 bases lay between the germline ends.

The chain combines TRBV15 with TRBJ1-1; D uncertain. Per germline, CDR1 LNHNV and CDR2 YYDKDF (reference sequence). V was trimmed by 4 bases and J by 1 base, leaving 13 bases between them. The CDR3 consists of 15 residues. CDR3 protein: CATSTTPGSNTEAFF. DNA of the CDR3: TGTGCCACCAGCACAACGCCGGGATCGAACACTGAAGCTTTCTTT.

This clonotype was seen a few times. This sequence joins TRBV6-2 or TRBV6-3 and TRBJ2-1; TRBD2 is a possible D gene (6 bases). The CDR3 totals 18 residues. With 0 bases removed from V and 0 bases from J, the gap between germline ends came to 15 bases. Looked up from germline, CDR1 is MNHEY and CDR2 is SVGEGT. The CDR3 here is CASSYSSLAKSSYNEQFF. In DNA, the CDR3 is TGTGCCAGCAGTTACTCGTCCCTAGCGAAGAGCTCCTACAATGAGCAGTTCTTC.

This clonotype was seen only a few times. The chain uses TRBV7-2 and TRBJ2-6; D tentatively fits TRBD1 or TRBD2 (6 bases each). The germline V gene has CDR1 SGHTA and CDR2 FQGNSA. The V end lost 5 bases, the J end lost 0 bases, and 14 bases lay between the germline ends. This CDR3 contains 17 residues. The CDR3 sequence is CASSGEGGNSGANVLTF. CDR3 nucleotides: TGTGCCAGCAGCGGTGAGGGGGGCAACTCTGGGGCCAACGTCCTGACTTTC.

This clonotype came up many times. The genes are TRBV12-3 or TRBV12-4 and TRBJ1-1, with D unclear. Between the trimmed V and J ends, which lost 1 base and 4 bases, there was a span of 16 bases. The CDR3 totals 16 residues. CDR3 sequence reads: CASSLGTGWAGTEAFF. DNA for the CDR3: TGTGCCAGCAGTTTAGGTACGGGGTGGGCTGGCACTGAAGCTTTCTTT.

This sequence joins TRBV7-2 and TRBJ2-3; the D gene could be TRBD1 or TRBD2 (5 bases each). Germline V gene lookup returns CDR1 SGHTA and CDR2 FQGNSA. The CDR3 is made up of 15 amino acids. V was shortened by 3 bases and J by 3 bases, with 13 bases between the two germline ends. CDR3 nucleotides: TGTGCCAGCAGCTTCGTCCCGGGACGGACAGATACGCAGTATTTT. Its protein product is CASSFVPGRTDTQYF.

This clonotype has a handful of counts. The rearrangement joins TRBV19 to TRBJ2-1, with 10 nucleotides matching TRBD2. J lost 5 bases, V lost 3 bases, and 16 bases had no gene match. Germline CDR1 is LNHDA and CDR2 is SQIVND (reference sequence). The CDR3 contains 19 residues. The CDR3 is CASSMARTSGPDPHNEQFF. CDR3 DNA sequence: TGTGCCAGTAGTATGGCCCGGACTAGCGGCCCAGACCCCCACAATGAGCAGTTCTTC. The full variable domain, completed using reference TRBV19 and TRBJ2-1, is DGGITQSPKYLFRKEGQNVTLSCEQNLNHDAMYWYRQDPGQGLRLIYYSQIVNDFQKGDIAEGYSVSREKKESFPLTVTSAQKNPTAFYLCASSMARTSGPDPHNEQFFGPGTRLTVL.

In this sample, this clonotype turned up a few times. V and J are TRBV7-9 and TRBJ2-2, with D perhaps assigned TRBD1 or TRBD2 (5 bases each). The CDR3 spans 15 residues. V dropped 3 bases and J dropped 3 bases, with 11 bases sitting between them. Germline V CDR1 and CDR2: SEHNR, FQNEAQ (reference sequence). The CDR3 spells CASSFGRDDTGELFF. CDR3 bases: TGTGCCAGCAGCTTTGGCAGGGACGACACCGGGGAGCTGTTTTTT.

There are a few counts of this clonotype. The CDR3 spells CASSQDAVANYGYTF. CDR3 nucleotides: TGTGCCAGCAGCCAAGATGCAGTAGCTAACTATGGCTACACCTTC. V and J are TRBV14 and TRBJ1-2; D gene unclear. Germline-derived CDR1 and CDR2 are SGHDN and FVKESK. CDR3 length equals 15 residues. With 0 bases removed from V and 0 bases from J, the gap between germline ends came to 8 bases.

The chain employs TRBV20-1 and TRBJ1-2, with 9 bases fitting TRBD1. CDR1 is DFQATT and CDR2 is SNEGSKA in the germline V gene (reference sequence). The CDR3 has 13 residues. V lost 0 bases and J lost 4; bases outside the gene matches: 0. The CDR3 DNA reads TGCAGTGCTAGAGAACAGGGGGCCTATGGCTACACCTTC. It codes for CSAREQGAYGYTF.

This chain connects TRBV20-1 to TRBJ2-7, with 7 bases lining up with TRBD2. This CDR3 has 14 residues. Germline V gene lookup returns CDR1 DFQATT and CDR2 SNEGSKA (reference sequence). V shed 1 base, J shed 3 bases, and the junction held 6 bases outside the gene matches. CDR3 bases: TGCAGTGCTAGAGTTTCGCGGGAGCACTACGAGCAGTACTTC. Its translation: CSARVSREHYEQYF.

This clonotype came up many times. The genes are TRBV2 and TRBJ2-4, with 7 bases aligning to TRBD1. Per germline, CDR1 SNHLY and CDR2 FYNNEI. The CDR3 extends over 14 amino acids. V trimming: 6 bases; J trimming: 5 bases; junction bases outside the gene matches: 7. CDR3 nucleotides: TGTGCCAGCAGGGGGGACAGTTCAGAAAACATTCAGTACTTC. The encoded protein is CASRGDSSENIQYF.

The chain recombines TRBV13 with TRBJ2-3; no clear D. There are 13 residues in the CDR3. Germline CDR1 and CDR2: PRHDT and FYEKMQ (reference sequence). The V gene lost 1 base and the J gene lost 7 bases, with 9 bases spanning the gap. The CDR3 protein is CASSLVSEHTQYF. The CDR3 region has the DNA TGTGCCAGCAGCTTAGTTTCCGAGCATACGCAGTATTTT.

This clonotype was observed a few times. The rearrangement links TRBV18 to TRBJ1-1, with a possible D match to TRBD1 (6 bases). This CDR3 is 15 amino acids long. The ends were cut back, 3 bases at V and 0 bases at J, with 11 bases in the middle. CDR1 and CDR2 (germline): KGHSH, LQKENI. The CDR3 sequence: CASSPNREMNTEAFF. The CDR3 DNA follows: TGTGCCAGCTCACCCAACAGGGAGATGAACACTGAAGCTTTCTTT.

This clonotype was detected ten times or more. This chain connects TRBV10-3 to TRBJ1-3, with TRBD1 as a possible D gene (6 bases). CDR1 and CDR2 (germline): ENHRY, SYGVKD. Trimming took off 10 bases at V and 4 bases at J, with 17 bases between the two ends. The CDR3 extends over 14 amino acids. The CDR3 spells CATRDTVLGNTIYF. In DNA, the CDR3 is TGTGCCACCAGGGACACCGTCCTGGGAAACACCATATATTTT.

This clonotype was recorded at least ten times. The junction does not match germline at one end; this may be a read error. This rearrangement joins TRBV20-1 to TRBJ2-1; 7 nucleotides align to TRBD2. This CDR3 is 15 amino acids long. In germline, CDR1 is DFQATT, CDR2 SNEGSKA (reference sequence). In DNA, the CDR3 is TGCAGTGCAAGAGGACTAGAAAGCTCCTACAATGAGCAGTTCTTC. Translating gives CSARGLESSYNEQFF.

CDR3 DNA sequence: TGCAGCGCGGCCGGACAGACCCACACTGAAGCTTTCTTT. Its protein is CSAAGQTHTEAFF. The chain employs TRBV29-1 and TRBJ1-1; a weak D match, TRBD1 (6 bases). The CDR3 has 13 residues. Trimming cost V 7 bases and J 3 bases, with 15 bases left between them. Germline V CDR1 and CDR2: SQVTM, ANQGSEA.

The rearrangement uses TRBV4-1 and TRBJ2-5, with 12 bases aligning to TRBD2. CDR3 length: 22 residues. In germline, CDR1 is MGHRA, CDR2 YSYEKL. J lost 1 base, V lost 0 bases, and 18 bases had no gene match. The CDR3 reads CASSQDVLETSGSMGTQETQYF. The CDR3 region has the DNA TGCGCCAGCAGCCAAGATGTGTTAGAGACTAGCGGGAGTATGGGAACCCAAGAGACCCAGTACTTC.